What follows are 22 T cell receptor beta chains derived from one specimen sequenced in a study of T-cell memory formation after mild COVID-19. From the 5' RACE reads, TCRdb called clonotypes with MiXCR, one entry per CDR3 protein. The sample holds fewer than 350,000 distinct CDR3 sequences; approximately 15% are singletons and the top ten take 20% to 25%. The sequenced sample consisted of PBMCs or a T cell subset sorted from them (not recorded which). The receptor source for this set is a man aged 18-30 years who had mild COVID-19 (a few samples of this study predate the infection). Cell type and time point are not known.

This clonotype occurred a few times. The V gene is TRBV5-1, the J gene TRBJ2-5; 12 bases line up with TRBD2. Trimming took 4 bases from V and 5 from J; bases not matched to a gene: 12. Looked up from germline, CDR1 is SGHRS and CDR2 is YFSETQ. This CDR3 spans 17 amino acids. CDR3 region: CASSPGLAGRLPETQYF. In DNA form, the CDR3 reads TGCGCCAGCAGCCCCGGACTAGCGGGGCGCCTCCCCGAGACCCAGTACTTC.

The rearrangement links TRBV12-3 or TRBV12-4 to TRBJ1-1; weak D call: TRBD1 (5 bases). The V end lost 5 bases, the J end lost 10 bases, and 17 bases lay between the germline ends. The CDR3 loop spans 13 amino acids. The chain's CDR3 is CASSPQGILVAFF. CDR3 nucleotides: TGTGCCAGCAGTCCCCAGGGAATTTTAGTAGCTTTCTTT.

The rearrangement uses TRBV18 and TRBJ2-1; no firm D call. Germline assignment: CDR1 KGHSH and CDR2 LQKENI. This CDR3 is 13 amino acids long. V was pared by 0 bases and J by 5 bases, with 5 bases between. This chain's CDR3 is CASSPPTNNEQFF. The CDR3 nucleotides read TGTGCCAGCTCACCACCGACCAACAATGAGCAGTTCTTC.

The CDR3 nucleotides are TGTGCCAGCACAAGGGATGGGACAGAAAATTCACCCCTCCACTTT. It is translated as CASTRDGTENSPLHF. V gene TRBV4-2 combines with J gene TRBJ1-6, with 7 bases lining up with TRBD1. The CDR3 has 15 amino acids. V lost 7 bases to trimming and J lost 7 bases; unmatched junction nucleotides: 10. CDR1 and CDR2 (germline): LGHNA, YNFKEQ.

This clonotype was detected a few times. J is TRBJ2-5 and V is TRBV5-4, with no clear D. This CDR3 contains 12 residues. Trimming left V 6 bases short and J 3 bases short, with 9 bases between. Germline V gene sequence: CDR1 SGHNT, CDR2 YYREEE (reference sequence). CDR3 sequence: CASTGPEETQYF. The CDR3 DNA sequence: TGTGCCAGCACCGGACCGGAAGAGACCCAGTACTTC.

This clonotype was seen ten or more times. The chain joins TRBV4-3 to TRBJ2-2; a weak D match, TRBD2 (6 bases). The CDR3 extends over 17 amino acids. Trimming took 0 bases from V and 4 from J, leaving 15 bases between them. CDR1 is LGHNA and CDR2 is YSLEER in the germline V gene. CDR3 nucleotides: TGCGCCAGCAGCCAAGATGCGCGGGGCAGACTCACCGGGGAGCTGTTTTTT. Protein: CASSQDARGRLTGELFF.

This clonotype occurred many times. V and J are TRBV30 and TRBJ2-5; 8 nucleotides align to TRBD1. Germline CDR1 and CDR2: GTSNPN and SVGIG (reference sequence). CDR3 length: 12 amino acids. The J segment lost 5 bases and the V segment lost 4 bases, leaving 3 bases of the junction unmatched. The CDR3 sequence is CAWTGGDETQYF. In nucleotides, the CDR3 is TGTGCCTGGACAGGGGGCGATGAGACCCAGTACTTC.

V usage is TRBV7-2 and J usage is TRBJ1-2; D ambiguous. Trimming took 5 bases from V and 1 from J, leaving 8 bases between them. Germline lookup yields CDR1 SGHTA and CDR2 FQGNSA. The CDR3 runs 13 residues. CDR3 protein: CASSPRVNYGYTF. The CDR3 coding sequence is TGTGCCAGCAGCCCCCGGGTTAACTATGGCTACACCTTC.

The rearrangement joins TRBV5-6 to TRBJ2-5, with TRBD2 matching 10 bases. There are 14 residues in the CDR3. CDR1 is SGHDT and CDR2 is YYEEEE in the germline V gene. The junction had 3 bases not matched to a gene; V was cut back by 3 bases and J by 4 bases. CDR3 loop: CASSYRTSGETQYF. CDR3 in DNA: TGTGCCAGCAGCTACAGGACTAGCGGAGAGACCCAGTACTTC.

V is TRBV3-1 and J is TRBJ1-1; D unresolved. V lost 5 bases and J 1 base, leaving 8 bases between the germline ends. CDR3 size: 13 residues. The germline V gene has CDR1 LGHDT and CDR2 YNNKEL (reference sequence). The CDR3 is CASSRVANTEAFF. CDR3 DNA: TGTGCCAGCAGCAGGGTAGCGAACACTGAAGCTTTCTTT.

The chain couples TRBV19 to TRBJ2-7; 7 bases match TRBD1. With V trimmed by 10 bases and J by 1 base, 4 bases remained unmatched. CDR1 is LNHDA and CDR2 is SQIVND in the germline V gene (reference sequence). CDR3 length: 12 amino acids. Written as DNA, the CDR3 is TGTGCCACCACGGACAGGTCCTACGAGCAGTACTTC. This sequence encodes CATTDRSYEQYF.

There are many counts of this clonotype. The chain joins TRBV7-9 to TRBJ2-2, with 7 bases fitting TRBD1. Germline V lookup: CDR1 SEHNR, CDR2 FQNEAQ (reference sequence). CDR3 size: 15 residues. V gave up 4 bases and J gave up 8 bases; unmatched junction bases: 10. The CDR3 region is CASSSPGQRTGELFF. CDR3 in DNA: TGTGCCAGCAGCTCACCGGGACAGAGAACGGGGGAGCTGTTTTTT.

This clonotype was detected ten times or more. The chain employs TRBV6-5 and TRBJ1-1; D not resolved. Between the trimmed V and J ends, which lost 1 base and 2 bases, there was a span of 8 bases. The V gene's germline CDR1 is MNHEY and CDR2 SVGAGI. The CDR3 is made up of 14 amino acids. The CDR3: CASSYYEGNTEAFF. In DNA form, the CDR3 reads TGTGCCAGCAGTTACTATGAGGGAAACACTGAAGCTTTCTTT.

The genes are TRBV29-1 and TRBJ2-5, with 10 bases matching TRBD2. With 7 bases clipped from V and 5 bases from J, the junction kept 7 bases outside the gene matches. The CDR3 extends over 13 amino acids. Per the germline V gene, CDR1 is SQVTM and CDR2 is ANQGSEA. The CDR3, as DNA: TGCAGCGGAGAAGCGGGGGGGACGGAGACCCAGTACTTC. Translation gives CSGEAGGTETQYF. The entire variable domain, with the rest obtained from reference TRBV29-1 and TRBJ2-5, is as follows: SAVISQKPSRDICQRGTSLTIQCQVDSQVTMMFWYRQQPGQSLTLIATANQGSEATYESGFVIDKFPISRPNLTFSTLTVSNMSPEDSSIYLCSGEAGGTETQYFGPGTRLLVL.

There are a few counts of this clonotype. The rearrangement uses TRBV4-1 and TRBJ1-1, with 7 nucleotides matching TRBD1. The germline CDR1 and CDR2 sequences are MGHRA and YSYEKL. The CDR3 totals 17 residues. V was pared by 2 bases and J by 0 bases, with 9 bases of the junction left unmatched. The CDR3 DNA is TGCGCCAGCAGCCAACCCAGGGGGAAAGGCATGAACACTGAAGCTTTCTTT. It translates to CASSQPRGKGMNTEAFF.

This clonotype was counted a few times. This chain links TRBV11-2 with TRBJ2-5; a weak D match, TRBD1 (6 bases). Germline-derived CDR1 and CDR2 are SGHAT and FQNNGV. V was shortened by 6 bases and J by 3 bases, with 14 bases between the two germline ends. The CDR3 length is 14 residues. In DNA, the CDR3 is TGTGCCAGCAGTCCCGCCACAGGGAAAGAGACCCAGTACTTC. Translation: CASSPATGKETQYF.

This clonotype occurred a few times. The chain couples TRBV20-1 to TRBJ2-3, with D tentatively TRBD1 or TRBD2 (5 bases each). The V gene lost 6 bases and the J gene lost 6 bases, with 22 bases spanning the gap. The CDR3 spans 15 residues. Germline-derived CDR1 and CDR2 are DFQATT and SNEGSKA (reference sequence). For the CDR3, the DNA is TGCAGTGCAAGGGACCTCCGGGTGAGATGGGATACGCAGTATTTT. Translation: CSARDLRVRWDTQYF.

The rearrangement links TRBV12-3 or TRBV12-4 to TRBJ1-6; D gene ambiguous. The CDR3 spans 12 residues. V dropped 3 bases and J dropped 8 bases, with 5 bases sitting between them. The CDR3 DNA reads TGTGCCAGCAGTTTTGTCTATTCACCCCTCCACTTT. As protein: CASSFVYSPLHF.

The CDR3 sequence is CASSWGTDKIYGYTF. CDR3 bases: TGTGCCAGCAGCTGGGGGACCGACAAAATCTATGGCTACACCTTC. The V call is TRBV5-6, the J call TRBJ1-2; weak D call: TRBD1 (5 bases). Trimming removed 3 bases at V and 4 bases at J, with 16 bases between. CDR3 length: 15 amino acids. CDR1 is SGHDT, CDR2 YYEEEE, per germline.

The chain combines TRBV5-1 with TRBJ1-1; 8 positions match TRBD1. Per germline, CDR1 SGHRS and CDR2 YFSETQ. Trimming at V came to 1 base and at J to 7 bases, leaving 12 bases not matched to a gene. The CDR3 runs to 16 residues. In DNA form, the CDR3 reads TGCGCCAGCAGCTTGTACCAGGGGGCGCGAGGGGGTGAAGCTTTCTTT. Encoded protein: CASSLYQGARGGEAFF.

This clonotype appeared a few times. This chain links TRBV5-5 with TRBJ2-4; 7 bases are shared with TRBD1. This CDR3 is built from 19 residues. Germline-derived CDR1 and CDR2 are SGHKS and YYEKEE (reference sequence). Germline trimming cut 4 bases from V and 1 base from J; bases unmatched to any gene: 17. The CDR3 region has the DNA TGTGCCAGCAGCCGTGAGCAAGGGGGCGCGTCCACGGCCAAAAACATTCAGTACTTC. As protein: CASSREQGGASTAKNIQYF. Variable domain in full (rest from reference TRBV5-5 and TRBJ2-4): DAGVTQSPTHLIKTRGQQVTLRCSPISGHKSVSWYQQVLGQGPQFIFQYYEKEERGRGNFPDRFSARQFPNYSSELNVNALLLGDSALYLCASSREQGGASTAKNIQYFGAGTRLSVL.

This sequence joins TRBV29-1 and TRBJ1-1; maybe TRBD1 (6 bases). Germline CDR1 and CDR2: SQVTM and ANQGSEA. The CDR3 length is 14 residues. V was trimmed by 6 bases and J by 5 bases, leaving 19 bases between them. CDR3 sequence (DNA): TGCAGCGTAACGACAGGTCCCACGGAGACTGAAGCTTTCTTT. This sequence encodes CSVTTGPTETEAFF.